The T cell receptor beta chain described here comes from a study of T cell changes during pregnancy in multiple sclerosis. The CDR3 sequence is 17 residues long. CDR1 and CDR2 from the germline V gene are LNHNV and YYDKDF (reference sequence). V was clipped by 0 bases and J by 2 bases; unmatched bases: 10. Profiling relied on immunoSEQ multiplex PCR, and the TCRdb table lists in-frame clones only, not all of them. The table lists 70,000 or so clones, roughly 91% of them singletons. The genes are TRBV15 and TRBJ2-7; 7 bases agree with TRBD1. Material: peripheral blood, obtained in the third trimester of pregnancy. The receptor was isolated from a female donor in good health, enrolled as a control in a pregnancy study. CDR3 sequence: CATSRDLPGTEAYEQYF. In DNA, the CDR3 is TGTGCCACCAGCAGAGATTTACCCGGGACAGAAGCCTACGAGCAGTACTTC.